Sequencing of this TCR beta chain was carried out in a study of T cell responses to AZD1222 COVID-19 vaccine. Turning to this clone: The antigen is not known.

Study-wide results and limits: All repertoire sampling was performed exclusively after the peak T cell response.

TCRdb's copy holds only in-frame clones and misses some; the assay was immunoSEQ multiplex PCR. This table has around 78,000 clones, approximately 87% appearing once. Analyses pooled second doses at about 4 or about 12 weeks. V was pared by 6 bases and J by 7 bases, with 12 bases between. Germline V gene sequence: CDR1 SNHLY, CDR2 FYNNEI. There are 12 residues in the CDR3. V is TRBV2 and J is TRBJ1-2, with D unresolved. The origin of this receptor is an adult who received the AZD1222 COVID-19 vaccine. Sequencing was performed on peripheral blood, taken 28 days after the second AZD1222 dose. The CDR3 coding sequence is TGTGCCAGCAGGGAGAGGTCCGGTGGCTACACCTTC. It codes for CASRERSGGYTF.